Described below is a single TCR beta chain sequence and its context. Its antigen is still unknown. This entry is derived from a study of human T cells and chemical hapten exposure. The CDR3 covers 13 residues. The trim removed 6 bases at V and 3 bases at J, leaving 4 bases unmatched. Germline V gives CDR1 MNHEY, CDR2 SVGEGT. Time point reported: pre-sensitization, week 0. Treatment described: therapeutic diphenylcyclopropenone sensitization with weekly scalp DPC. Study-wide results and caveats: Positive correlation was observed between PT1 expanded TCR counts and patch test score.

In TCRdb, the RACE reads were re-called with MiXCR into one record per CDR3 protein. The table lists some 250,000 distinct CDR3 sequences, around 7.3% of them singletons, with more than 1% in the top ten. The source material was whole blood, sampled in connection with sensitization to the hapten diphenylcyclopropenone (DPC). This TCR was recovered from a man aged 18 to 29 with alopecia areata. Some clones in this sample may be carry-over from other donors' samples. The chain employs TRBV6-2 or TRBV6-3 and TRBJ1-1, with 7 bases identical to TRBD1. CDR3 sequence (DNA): TGTGCCAGCAGCATTACAGGGGACACTGAAGCTTTCTTT. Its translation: CASSITGDTEAFF.